These 10 T cell receptor beta chains were sequenced from one sample in a study of blood T cell repertoires in COVID-19. TCRdb's copy holds only in-frame clones and misses some; the assay was immunoSEQ multiplex PCR. The sample has roughly 220,000 clones, 84% seen once. The sample consisted of peripheral blood. Receptor source: a man between 25 and 39 years old with active or convalescent COVID-19.

The chain couples TRBV5-6 to TRBJ2-5; tentatively, D is TRBD2 (6 bases). The length of the CDR3 is 15 residues. Germline-derived CDR1 and CDR2 are SGHDT and YYEEEE. V dropped 4 bases and J dropped 1 base, with 14 bases sitting between them. CDR3 sequence reads: CASSGTGDFQETQYF. DNA of the CDR3: TGTGCCAGCAGCGGCACGGGAGATTTCCAAGAGACCCAGTACTTC.

On this clone: The junction departs from germline at one end; a sequencing error may be responsible. The V call is TRBV27, the J call TRBJ1-1; D is undetermined. From germline, CDR1 is MNHEY and CDR2 SMNVEV (reference sequence). The CDR3 runs 12 residues. The CDR3 bases are TGTGCCAGCGGTTTCTTGAACACTGAAGCTTTCTTT. Its translation: CASGFLNTEAFF.

V is TRBV18 and J is TRBJ1-4; 7 nucleotides match TRBD1. Germline loops: CDR1 KGHSH, CDR2 LQKENI. The CDR3 covers 13 residues. V lost 6 bases to trimming and J lost 6 bases; unmatched junction nucleotides: 4. The CDR3 coding sequence is TGTGCCAGCTCCCCAGGGACAGATGAAAAACTGTTTTTT. This gives the protein CASSPGTDEKLFF.

The rearrangement links TRBV7-9 to TRBJ2-1, with D possibly being TRBD1 (6 bases). CDR1 is SEHNR, CDR2 FQNEAQ, per germline (reference sequence). V lost 1 base to trimming and J lost 10 bases, with 11 bases between them. CDR3 length: 13 residues. The chain's CDR3 is CASSLEQGLEQFF. The CDR3 region has the DNA TGTGCCAGCAGCTTAGAACAGGGTTTAGAGCAGTTCTTC.

The chain has TRBV5-8 and TRBJ1-5; unclear D gene. V lost 2 bases, J lost 12 bases, and 9 bases lay in between. The CDR3 sequence is 11 residues long. Looked up from germline, CDR1 is SGHTS and CDR2 is YDEGEE. The CDR3 DNA is TGTGCCAGCAGCTTTGACAAAAACCAGCATTTT. Translating it yields CASSFDKNQHF.

The gene calls are TRBV19 and TRBJ2-2; 10 bases map to TRBD2. V shed 0 bases, J shed 4 bases, and the junction held 8 bases outside the gene matches. Germline V gene lookup returns CDR1 LNHDA and CDR2 SQIVND (reference sequence). The CDR3 covers 18 residues. The CDR3 loop reads CASSIDGPLAGSTGELFF. The CDR3 region has the DNA TGTGCCAGTAGTATAGATGGCCCACTAGCGGGGTCCACCGGGGAGCTGTTTTTT.

This chain uses TRBV19 with TRBJ2-2, with TRBD1 matching 7 bases. This CDR3 is built from 16 residues. Germline-derived CDR1 and CDR2 are LNHDA and SQIVND (reference sequence). Unmatched junction bases numbered 10, after V lost 5 bases and J lost 4 bases. CDR3 in DNA: TGTGCCAGTAGTGTACAGGGGCTGTCGTTCACCGGGGAGCTGTTTTTT. This translates into CASSVQGLSFTGELFF.

The chain is built from TRBV9 and TRBJ2-3; D may be TRBD2 (5 bases). With 3 bases removed from V and 2 bases from J, the gap between germline ends came to 16 bases. The CDR3 has 16 residues. Germline V gene lookup returns CDR1 SGDLS and CDR2 YYNGEE. CDR3 loop: CASSARGAVSTDTQYF. Here the CDR3 DNA reads TGTGCCAGCAGCGCCCGGGGAGCGGTGTCCACAGATACGCAGTATTTT.

The genes are TRBV28 and TRBJ2-1; 7 bases fit TRBD2. Germline CDR1 MDHEN, CDR2 SYDVKM. This CDR3 contains 14 residues. The J segment lost 4 bases and the V segment lost 3 bases, leaving 3 bases of the junction unmatched. CDR3 coding DNA: TGTGCCAGCAGTTTTCGCGGGAGATACAATGAGCAGTTCTTC. Its protein is CASSFRGRYNEQFF.

This clone was counted only a few times. The chain joins TRBV3-1 (or the pseudogene TRBV3-2) to TRBJ1-6, with TRBD1 matching 8 bases. The length of the CDR3 is 14 residues. After removal of 7 bases from V and 7 bases from J, the junction contained 6 bases not matched to a gene. Germline V CDR1 and CDR2: LGHDT, YNNKEL (reference sequence). The CDR3 here is CASMKGQENSPLHF. CDR3 DNA: TGTGCCAGCATGAAGGGACAGGAGAATTCACCCCTCCACTTT.